The TCR beta chain under discussion was sequenced for a study of shared clonotypes between healthy human individuals. Across the study: The donor group consisted of two women and a few men, aged 18 to 49. The study's findings and limits: Naive CD4 clonotypes overlapped across a few donors at roughly 5%.

Details on this clone: Its antigen is unidentified.

The CDR3 loop spans 13 amino acids. Germline loops: CDR1 SQVTM, CDR2 ANQGSEA. V was pared by 7 bases and J by 8 bases, with 11 bases of the junction left unmatched. Every immunoSEQ plate was one replicate of a subset's evenly spread DNA. The input for sorted-subset replicate PCRs was around 0.2 ug DNA, 25,000 to 30,000 T cell genomes. Only in-frame clones appear in the TCRdb table, and some are missing; sequencing was by immunoSEQ multiplex PCR. The sample shows more than 2 million clones, approximately 96% of them seen only once. Sequencing input: naive CD4+ T cells sorted from blood. Sample subset: CD45RA+ positively selected. V usage is TRBV29-1 and J usage is TRBJ2-3, with TRBD2 matching 8 bases. This receptor was taken from a man in his late teens or twenties in good health. The CDR3 is CSAELAGEGTQYF. CDR3 DNA sequence: TGCAGCGCCGAGCTAGCGGGCGAAGGTACGCAGTATTTT.